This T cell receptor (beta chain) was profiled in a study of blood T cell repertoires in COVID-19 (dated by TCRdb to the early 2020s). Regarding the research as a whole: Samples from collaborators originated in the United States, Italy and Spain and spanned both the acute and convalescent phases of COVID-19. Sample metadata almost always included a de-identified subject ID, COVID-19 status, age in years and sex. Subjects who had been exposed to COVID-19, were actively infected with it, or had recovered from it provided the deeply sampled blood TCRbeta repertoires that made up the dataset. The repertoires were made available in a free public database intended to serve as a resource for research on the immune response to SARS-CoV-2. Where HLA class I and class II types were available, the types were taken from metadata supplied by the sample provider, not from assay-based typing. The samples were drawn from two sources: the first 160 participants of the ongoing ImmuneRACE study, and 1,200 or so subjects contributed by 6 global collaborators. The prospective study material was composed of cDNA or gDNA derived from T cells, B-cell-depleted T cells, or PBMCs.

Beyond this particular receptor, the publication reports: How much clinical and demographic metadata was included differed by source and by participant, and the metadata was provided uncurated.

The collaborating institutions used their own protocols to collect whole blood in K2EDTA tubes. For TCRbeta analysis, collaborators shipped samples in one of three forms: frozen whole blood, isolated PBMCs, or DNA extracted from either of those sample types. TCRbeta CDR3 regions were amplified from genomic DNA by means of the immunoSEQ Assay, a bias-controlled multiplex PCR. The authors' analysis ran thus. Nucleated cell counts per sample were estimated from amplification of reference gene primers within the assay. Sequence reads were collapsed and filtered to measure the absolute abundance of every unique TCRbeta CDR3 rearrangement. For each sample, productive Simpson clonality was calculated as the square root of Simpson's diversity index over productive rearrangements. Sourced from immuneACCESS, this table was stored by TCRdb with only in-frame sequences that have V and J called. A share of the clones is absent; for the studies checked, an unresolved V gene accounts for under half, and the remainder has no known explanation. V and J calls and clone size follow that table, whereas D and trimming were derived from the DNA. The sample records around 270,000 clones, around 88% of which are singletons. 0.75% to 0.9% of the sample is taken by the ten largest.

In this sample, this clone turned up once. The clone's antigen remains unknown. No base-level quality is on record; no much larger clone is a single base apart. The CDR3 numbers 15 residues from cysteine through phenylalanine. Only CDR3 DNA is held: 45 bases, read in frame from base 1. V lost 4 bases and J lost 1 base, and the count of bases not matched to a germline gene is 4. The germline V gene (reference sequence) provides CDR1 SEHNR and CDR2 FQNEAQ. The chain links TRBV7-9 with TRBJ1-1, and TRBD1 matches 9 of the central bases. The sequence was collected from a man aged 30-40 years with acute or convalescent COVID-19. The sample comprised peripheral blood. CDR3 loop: CASSYNRGRNTEAFF. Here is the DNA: TGTGCCAGCAGCTATAACAGGGGGCGGAACACTGAAGCTTTCTTT.